These 16 T cell receptor beta chains share one sample of origin, sequenced in a study of T cell clonality in common variable immunodeficiency. TCRdb's table, derived via immunoSEQ multiplex PCR, lists solely in-frame clones and lacks some. There are approximately 57,000 clones in the sample, none observed a single time. Sequenced material: peripheral blood mononuclear cells. The receptors here all came from a person aged 18 to 75 in good health.

This clone was detected ten times or more. The read halts 3 residues ahead of the CDR3 end, with the missing end drawn from the germline J gene. The J gene is TRBJ2-7, the V gene TRBV12-3 or TRBV12-4; 7 bases are a match to TRBD2. With 5 bases clipped from V and 0 bases from J, the junction kept 10 bases outside the gene matches. This CDR3 spans 16 amino acids. The CDR3 bases that were read are TGTGCCAGCAGTCCTCAGCGGGGACTGAGCTCCTACGAG. Encoded protein: CASSPQRGLSSYE. The CDR3 as a whole reads CASSPQRGLSSYEQYF.

At least ten counts were recorded for this clone. Read sequence stops 3 residues before the CDR3 end, and the germline J gene provides the missing end. The chain links TRBV9 to TRBJ2-2; D is ambiguous. The CDR3 is made up of 13 amino acids. The germline CDR1 and CDR2 sequences are SGDLS and YYNGEE. The ends were cut back, 0 bases at V and 5 bases at J, with 5 bases in the middle. The CDR3 DNA, read in part, is TGTGCCAGCAGCGTAGATTTAACCGGGGAG. It yields the protein CASSVDLTGE. The complete CDR3 sequence is CASSVDLTGELFF. Filled out from reference TRBV9 and TRBJ2-2, the complete variable domain reads DSGVTQTPKHLITATGQRVTLRCSPRSGDLSVYWYQQSLDQGLQFLIQYYNGEERAKGNILERFSAQQFPDLHSELNLSSLELGDSALYFCASSVDLTGELFFGEGSRLTVL.

This clone has at least ten counts. The read finishes 3 residues shy of the CDR3 end, and the germline J gene is used to complete it. The chain joins TRBV12-3 or TRBV12-4 to TRBJ1-6; no definite D call. CDR3 size: 14 residues. Trimming left V 2 bases short and J 6 bases short, with 8 bases between. The CDR3 is CASSLRPVNSPLHF. Partial CDR3 DNA: TGTGCCAGCAGTTTACGCCCAGTTAATTCACCC.

Ten or more counts support this clone. The CDR3 spells CAWREGTEQYF. Partial CDR3 DNA: TGTGCCTGGAGAGAGGGTACCGAG. The chain employs TRBV30 and TRBJ2-7; tentative D call: TRBD2 (5 bases). Coverage ceases 3 residues before the CDR3 finishes, and the germline J gene fills in the end. Germline V gives CDR1 GTSNPN, CDR2 SVGIG (reference sequence). The CDR3 sequence is 11 residues long. Trimming pared 3 bases from V and 6 bases from J, leaving 9 bases between.

Ten or more counts support this clone. The read terminates 3 residues before the CDR3 end, so the remaining end is supplied by the germline J gene. The chain uses TRBV20-1 and TRBJ1-5, with D possibly TRBD1 on 5 matching bases. Trimming removed 5 bases from V and 0 bases from J, with 11 bases in between. There are 14 residues in the CDR3. CDR1 and CDR2 (germline): DFQATT, SNEGSKA (reference sequence). CDR3 in amino acids: CSASPGDSNQPQHF. The DNA read from the CDR3 is TGCAGTGCTTCTCCGGGGGATAGCAATCAGCCC.

In its sample, this clone was seen many times. The CDR3 goes on 3 residues after the read ends, and that part is filled in from the germline J gene. The chain links TRBV2 to TRBJ2-7, with D possibly being TRBD2 (6 bases). V lost 10 bases and J lost 5, with 15 bases in between. Germline V gene data show CDR1 as SNHLY and CDR2 as FYNNEI. The CDR3 is made up of 12 amino acids. The sequenced part of the CDR3 DNA is TGTGCCACCAAGGCGGGGTACGACGAG. Its protein is CATKAGYDE. In full, the CDR3 is CATKAGYDEQYF.

Details on this clone: The read falls 3 residues short of the CDR3 end, and the missing part is taken from the germline J gene. The V and J genes are TRBV19 and TRBJ2-2; a weak D match, TRBD1 (5 bases). This CDR3 has 14 residues. Per the germline V gene, CDR1 is LNHDA and CDR2 is SQIVND (reference sequence). The CDR3 spells CASSIASGANVLFF. The covered CDR3 bases are TGTGCCAGTAGTATAGCATCTGGGGCCAACGTG.

This clone occurred many times. The missing CDR3 end, 3 residues past where the read stops, is filled in from the germline J gene. This chain uses TRBV20-1 with TRBJ2-3; 10 positions match TRBD2. CDR3 length: 15 amino acids. Germline assignment: CDR1 DFQATT and CDR2 SNEGSKA (reference sequence). J gave up 6 bases and V 1 base, and 7 bases lay outside the gene matches. The CDR3 protein is CSARALAGPGDTQYF. The CDR3 bases that were read are TGCAGTGCTAGAGCACTAGCGGGGCCCGGGGATACG.

This clone was detected a few times. The read ends 3 residues early relative to the CDR3; the germline J gene fills the gap. The chain uses TRBV20-1 and TRBJ1-2; D is ambiguous. This CDR3 spans 14 amino acids. Germline V gene sequence: CDR1 DFQATT, CDR2 SNEGSKA (reference sequence). The CDR3 DNA, read in part, is TGCAGTGCTAGATGGTGGCGGAACTACAATGAC. This translates into CSARWWRNYND. The complete CDR3 reads CSARWWRNYNDYTF.

This clone showed up many times. With the read ending 3 residues before the CDR3 end, the germline J gene is used to fill in that end. This rearrangement joins TRBV30 to TRBJ1-4; tentatively, D is TRBD1 (5 bases). This CDR3 is 12 amino acids long. From germline, CDR1 is GTSNPN and CDR2 SVGIG (reference sequence). The chain's CDR3 is CAWSRGMLKLFF. The sequenced CDR3 bases are TGTGCCTGGAGCCGGGGGATGTTGAAA.

In this sample, this clone turned up many times. Read data end 3 residues before the CDR3 end; the end is taken from the germline J gene. The rearrangement uses TRBV20-1 and TRBJ1-2, with D maybe TRBD1 (5 bases). This CDR3 spans 13 amino acids. Germline lookup yields CDR1 DFQATT and CDR2 SNEGSKA (reference sequence). Trimming removed 5 bases from V and 0 bases from J, with 10 bases in between. The sequenced CDR3 bases are TGCAGTGCTCGTGACAGCACTAACTATGGC. Its translation: CSARDSTNYG. The entire CDR3 reads CSARDSTNYGYTF.

This clone was seen more than once but under ten times. The read ends 3 residues before the CDR3 terminus; that terminus is restored from the germline J gene. This chain links TRBV30 with TRBJ1-2; unclear D gene. Per germline, CDR1 GTSNPN and CDR2 SVGIG (reference sequence). The CDR3 totals 13 residues. Partial CDR3 DNA: TGTGCCTGTCGATTTTTAGAAAGCAGCGAC. Translating it yields CACRFLESSD. The complete CDR3 reads CACRFLESSDYTF.

This clone was counted at least ten times. Incomplete CDR3 DNA: TGTGCCAGCACCCCGACTAGCACCGGGGAG. It yields the protein CASTPTSTGE. The CDR3 in full is CASTPTSTGELFF. This chain connects TRBV7-3 to TRBJ2-2; D may be TRBD2 (6 bases). The read comes to an end 3 residues before the CDR3 does, leaving the germline J gene to fill in the end. Germline assignment: CDR1 SGHTA and CDR2 FQGTGA. Deletions cut 7 bases from V and 4 bases from J, with 10 bases between. The CDR3 loop spans 13 amino acids.

This clone was picked up many times. Read coverage stops 3 residues before the CDR3 terminus; the germline J gene supplies the remainder. J is TRBJ2-5 and V is TRBV7-9; D is undetermined. Trimming shortened V by 2 bases and J by 5 bases, and 9 bases separated the two germline ends. The CDR3 contains 13 residues. Germline assignment: CDR1 SEHNR and CDR2 FQNEAQ (reference sequence). CDR3 protein: CASSLMLRETQYF. Partial CDR3 DNA: TGTGCCAGCAGCTTAATGCTGAGGGAGACC.

This clone was picked up many times. Coverage ceases 3 residues before the CDR3 finishes, and the germline J gene fills in the end. The J gene is TRBJ1-1, the V gene TRBV10-1; TRBD1 might be the D (5 bases). Germline lookup yields CDR1 WNHNN and CDR2 SYGVQD (reference sequence). Trimming removed 8 bases from V and 5 bases from J, with 18 bases in between. CDR3 length: 14 residues. The DNA read from the CDR3 is TGCGCCAGCTCAACAGGACACTTAGGAACTGAA. Residues: CASSTGHLGTE. The whole CDR3 protein reads CASSTGHLGTEAFF.

This clone was recorded many times. The CDR3 goes on 3 residues after the read ends, and that part is filled in from the germline J gene. V gene TRBV20-1 combines with J gene TRBJ2-1, with 9 bases identical to TRBD2. The germline CDR1 and CDR2 sequences are DFQATT and SNEGSKA (reference sequence). The CDR3 is 13 amino acids. Trimming cost V 1 base and J 9 bases; bases outside gene matches: 4. This CDR3 reads CSARGGGGGEQFF. The DNA read from the CDR3 is TGCAGTGCTAGAGGCGGCGGGGGGGGTGAG.